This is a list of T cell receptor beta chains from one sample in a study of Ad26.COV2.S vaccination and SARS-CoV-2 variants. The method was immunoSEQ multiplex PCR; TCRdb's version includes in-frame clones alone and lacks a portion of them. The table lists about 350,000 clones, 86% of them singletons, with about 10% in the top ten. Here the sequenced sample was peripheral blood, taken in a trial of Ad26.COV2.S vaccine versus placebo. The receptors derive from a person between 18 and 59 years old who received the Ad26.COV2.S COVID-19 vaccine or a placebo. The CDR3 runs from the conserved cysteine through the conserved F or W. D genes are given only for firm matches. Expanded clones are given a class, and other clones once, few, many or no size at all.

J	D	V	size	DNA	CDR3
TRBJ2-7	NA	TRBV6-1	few	TGTGCCAGCAGTGAACTGTGGGTCGAGCAGTACTTC	CASSELWVEQYF
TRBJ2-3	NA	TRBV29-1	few	TGCAGCGCACGCTCGGGGTCTGGTACGCAGTATTTT	CSARSGSGTQYF
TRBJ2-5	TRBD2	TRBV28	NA	TGTGCCAGCAGTTTAGGGTCAGCGGGAGCCCAAGAGACCCAGTACTTC	CASSLGSAGAQETQYF
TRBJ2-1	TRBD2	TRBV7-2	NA	TGTGCCAGCCTCGGATCTAGCGGGCCCTACAATGAGCAGTTCTTC	CASLGSSGPYNEQFF
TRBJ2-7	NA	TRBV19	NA	TGTGCCAGTAGTATAGGCCGTGTCGACGAGCAGTACTTC	CASSIGRVDEQYF
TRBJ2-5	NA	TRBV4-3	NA	TGCGCCAGCAGCCAAGCGTCCCGGGACCAACAAGAGACCCAGTACTTC	CASSQASRDQQETQYF
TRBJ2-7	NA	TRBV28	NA	TGTGCCAGCTCCCAGGCGCACTACGAGCAGTACTTC	CASSQAHYEQYF
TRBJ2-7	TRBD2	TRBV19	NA	TGTGCCAGTAGTATACCCGGACTAGAGCCGAGACAGTACTTC	CASSIPGLEPRQYF
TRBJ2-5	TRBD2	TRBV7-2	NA	TGTGCCAGCAGCGTTAGCGGGGGGGCTCAAGAGACCCAGTACTTC	CASSVSGGAQETQYF
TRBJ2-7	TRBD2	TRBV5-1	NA	TGCGCCAGCAGCTTGGAGGCTAGCGGGAGTGGTTACGAGCAGTACTTC	CASSLEASGSGYEQYF
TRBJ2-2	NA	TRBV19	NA	TGTGCCAGTAGTCGCACAGGGCCCACCGGGGAGCTGTTTTTT	CASSRTGPTGELFF
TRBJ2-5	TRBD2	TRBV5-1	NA	TGCGCCAGCAGCCGTAGCGGGGGCCTATCCCAAGAGACCCAGTACTTC	CASSRSGGLSQETQYF
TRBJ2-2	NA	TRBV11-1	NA	TGTGCCAGCAGCTTCCGGGACACGAACACCGGGGAGCTGTTTTTT	CASSFRDTNTGELFF
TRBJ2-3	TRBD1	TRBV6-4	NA	TGTGCCAGCAGTGACCGGTGGGGACAGGGGGCCGCAGATACGCAGTATTTT	CASSDRWGQGAADTQYF
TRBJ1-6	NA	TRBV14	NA	TGTGCCAGCAGTGCTCAGGGTGGGAATTCACCCCTCCACTTT	CASSAQGGNSPLHF
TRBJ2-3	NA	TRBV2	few	TGTGCCAGCAGAACGCGGACAGTGAGCACAGATACGCAGTATTTT	CASRTRTVSTDTQYF
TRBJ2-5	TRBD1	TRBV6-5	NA	TGTGCCAGCAGTTCGGGGGACAGGGGAGGTGTGGAGACCCAGTACTTC	CASSSGDRGGVETQYF
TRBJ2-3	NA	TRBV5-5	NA	TGTGCCAGCAGCTTAAGTTACACAGATACGCAGTATTTT	CASSLSYTDTQYF
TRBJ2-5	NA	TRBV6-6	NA	TGTGCCAGCAGTTACTGGGTCCAGGCCCTCCAAGAGACCCAGTACTTC	CASSYWVQALQETQYF
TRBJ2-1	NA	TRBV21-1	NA	TGTGCCAGCATATTAACCTACGCCGTACCAAGGGAGCAGTTCTTC	CASILTYAVPREQFF
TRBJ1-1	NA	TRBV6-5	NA	TGTGCCAGCAGTTACGCCCGGATGAACACTGAAGCTTTCTTT	CASSYARMNTEAFF
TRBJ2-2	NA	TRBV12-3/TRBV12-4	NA	TGTGCCAGCAGCTCAACGGTCACCGGGGAGCTGTTTTTT	CASSSTVTGELFF
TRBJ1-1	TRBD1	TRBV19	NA	TGTGCCAGTAGTGAGACAGGGGGAGGAAGGACTGAAGCTTTCTTT	CASSETGGGRTEAFF
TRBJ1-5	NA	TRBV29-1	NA	TGCAGCGTGTCTCTCCCCTCGGGGCCCCAGCATTTT	CSVSLPSGPQHF
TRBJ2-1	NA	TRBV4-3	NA	TGCGCCAGCAGCCAAGATGAGGGACTTACCGGTGAGCAGTTCTTC	CASSQDEGLTGEQFF
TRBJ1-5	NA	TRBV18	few	TGTGCCAGCTCACAGAACAGTCATCAGCCCCAGCATTTT	CASSQNSHQPQHF
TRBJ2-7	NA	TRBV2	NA	TGTGCCACCAGAGGACTCTCCTACGAGCAGTACTTC	CATRGLSYEQYF
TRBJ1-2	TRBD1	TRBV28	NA	TGTGCCAGCAGCCCCGGGACAGGGGTAAGTGGCTACACCTTC	CASSPGTGVSGYTF
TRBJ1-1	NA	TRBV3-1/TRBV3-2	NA	TGTGCCAGCAGCCAAGTACGGGGGACTGAAGCTTTCTTT	CASSQVRGTEAFF
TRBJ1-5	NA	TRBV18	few	TGTGCCAGCTCACCAGGTAGCGATCAGCCCCAGCATTTT	CASSPGSDQPQHF
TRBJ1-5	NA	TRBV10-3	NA	TGTGCCATCAAATCGGACATCCTCAATCAGCCCCAGCATTTT	CAIKSDILNQPQHF
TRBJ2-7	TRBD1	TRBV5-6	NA	TGTGCCAGCAGCCCGACAGGGTGGGATGGGGAGCAGTACTTC	CASSPTGWDGEQYF
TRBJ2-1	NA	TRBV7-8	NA	TGTGCCAGCACCAAACGGAAGGGCGAGAGCTACAATGAGCAGTTCTTC	CASTKRKGESYNEQFF
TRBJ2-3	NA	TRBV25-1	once	TGTGCCAGCGGGCCCAGGGACTCAAGCACAGATACGCAGTATTTT	CASGPRDSSTDTQYF
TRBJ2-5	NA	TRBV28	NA	TGTGCCAGCAGTCTAGGGGTCCAAGAGACCCAGTACTTC	CASSLGVQETQYF
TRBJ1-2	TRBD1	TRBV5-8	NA	TGTGCCAGCAGCTTCAACCGGGACAGGGGAAGGCCGACCTATGGCTACACCTTC	CASSFNRDRGRPTYGYTF
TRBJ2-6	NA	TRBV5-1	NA	TGCGCCAGCAGCCCGCCGGCCGTAGATTTTCTATCTGGGGCCAACGTCCTGACTTTC	CASSPPAVDFLSGANVLTF
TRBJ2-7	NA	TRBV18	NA	TGTGCCAGCTCACCTGGGGCCAGAGTAGGGGCCTACGAGCAGTACTTC	CASSPGARVGAYEQYF
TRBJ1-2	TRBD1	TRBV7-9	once	TGTGCCAGCAGCCCGGCTCCCGGGACAGGGAACTATGGCTACACCTTC	CASSPAPGTGNYGYTF
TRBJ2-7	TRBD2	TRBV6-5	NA	TGTGCCAGCAGTTACTCCCGGACTAGCGGGAGCCAGCAGTACTTC	CASSYSRTSGSQQYF
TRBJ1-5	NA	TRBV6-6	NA	TGTGCCAGCAGTTACGTTAAGGGGGATCAGCCCCAGCATTTT	CASSYVKGDQPQHF
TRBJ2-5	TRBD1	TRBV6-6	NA	TGTGCCAGCAGTTACTCGGGACAGGACCAAGAGACCCAGTACTTC	CASSYSGQDQETQYF
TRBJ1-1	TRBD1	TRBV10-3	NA	TGTGCCATCACCTTGACAGGGGGCGGTAAGGCTGAAGCTTTCTTT	CAITLTGGGKAEAFF
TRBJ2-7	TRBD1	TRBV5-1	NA	TGCGCCAGCAGCCCGGGACAGACCTACGAGCAGTACTTC	CASSPGQTYEQYF
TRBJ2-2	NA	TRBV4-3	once	TGCGCCAGCAGCCGTCAGGGCCCCGGGGAGCTGTTTTTT	CASSRQGPGELFF
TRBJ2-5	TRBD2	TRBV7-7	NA	TGTGCTAGCAGCCCGCGAGGACTAGCAAAAGAGACCCAGTACTTC	CASSPRGLAKETQYF
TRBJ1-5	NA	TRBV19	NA	TGTGCCAGTACTGGGGGGCAAGTGAGTCAGCCCCAGCATTTT	CASTGGQVSQPQHF
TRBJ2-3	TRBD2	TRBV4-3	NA	TGCGCCAGCAGCCAAGATGCCCGGGGGGGGACCACAGATACGCAGTATTTT	CASSQDARGGTTDTQYF
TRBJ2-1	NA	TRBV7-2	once	TGTGCCAGCAGCTTTCGGGGATCCCCGACCCAGTTCTTC	CASSFRGSPTQFF
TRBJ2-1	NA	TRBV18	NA	TGTGCCAGCTCACCACCTGAAAGTGAGCAGTTCTTC	CASSPPESEQFF
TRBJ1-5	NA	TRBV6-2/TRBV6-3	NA	TGTGCCAGCAGTTTCAGGATTAGCAATCAGCCCCAGCATTTT	CASSFRISNQPQHF
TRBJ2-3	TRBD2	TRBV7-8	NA	TGTGCCAGCAGCTTAACGGGGGGGCCGACAGATACGCAGTATTTT	CASSLTGGPTDTQYF